The rows below give T cell receptor beta chains drawn from one sample of a study of cytomegalovirus exposure and HLA in healthy donors. Profiled with immunoSEQ multiplex PCR; TCRdb holds only in-frame clones, not every one. In the table there are about 280,000 clones, 70% to 90% of which are singletons. The sample was PBMCs. The origin of the receptors is a woman under 30 in good health and CMV-seronegative. The CDR3 runs from the conserved cysteine through the conserved F or W. The order of the fields is V gene, clone size, J gene, D gene, CDR3 protein, CDR3 DNA. D genes are given only for firm matches. Size is stated for part of the rows, as once, few or many counts, or as a class when the clone is expanded.

v_call: TRBV7-3
clone_size: NA
j_call: TRBJ1-5
d_call: NA
cdr3_aa: CASSLRANQPQHF
cdr3_nt: TGTGCCAGCAGCTTAAGAGCCAATCAGCCCCAGCATTTT

v_call: TRBV7-9
clone_size: NA
j_call: TRBJ2-7
d_call: TRBD1
cdr3_aa: CASSLVATGNEQYF
cdr3_nt: TGTGCCAGCAGCTTGGTAGCGACAGGGAACGAGCAGTACTTC

v_call: TRBV27
clone_size: NA
j_call: TRBJ1-2
d_call: NA
cdr3_aa: CASSSSYTF
cdr3_nt: TGTGCCAGCAGTTCAAGCTACACCTTC

v_call: TRBV12-5
clone_size: once
j_call: TRBJ2-3
d_call: TRBD2
cdr3_aa: CAPASSGGATDTQYF
cdr3_nt: TGTGCTCCAGCTTCTAGCGGGGGGGCCACAGATACGCAGTATTTT

v_call: TRBV4-1
clone_size: NA
j_call: TRBJ1-1
d_call: TRBD1
cdr3_aa: CASSQGPGQRNTEAFF
cdr3_nt: TGCGCCAGCAGCCAAGGACCGGGACAGAGGAACACTGAAGCTTTCTTT

v_call: TRBV5-6
clone_size: once
j_call: TRBJ2-7
d_call: NA
cdr3_aa: CASSRTGREQYF
cdr3_nt: TGTGCCAGCAGCCGGACTGGGCGCGAGCAGTACTTC

v_call: TRBV25-1
clone_size: NA
j_call: TRBJ2-7
d_call: TRBD1
cdr3_aa: CASSEPTGTGMEEQYF
cdr3_nt: TGTGCCAGCAGTGAACCGACCGGGACAGGTATGGAAGAGCAGTACTTC

v_call: TRBV27
clone_size: once
j_call: TRBJ2-1
d_call: TRBD2
cdr3_aa: CASSLRAGAHFGEQFF
cdr3_nt: TGTGCCAGCAGTTTACGAGCGGGGGCCCACTTTGGTGAGCAGTTCTTC

v_call: TRBV5-4
clone_size: NA
j_call: TRBJ2-7
d_call: TRBD2
cdr3_aa: CASSLFLAGVEQYF
cdr3_nt: TGTGCCAGCAGCTTGTTTCTAGCGGGGGTCGAGCAGTACTTC

v_call: TRBV5-4
clone_size: NA
j_call: TRBJ2-3
d_call: TRBD1
cdr3_aa: CASSHPGTGGTDTQYF
cdr3_nt: TGTGCCAGCAGCCATCCCGGGACAGGGGGAACAGATACGCAGTATTTT

v_call: TRBV5-6
clone_size: NA
j_call: TRBJ1-2
d_call: TRBD1
cdr3_aa: CASSAERGRDRGDYGYTF
cdr3_nt: TGTGCCAGCAGCGCTGAAAGAGGGCGGGACAGGGGTGACTATGGCTACACCTTC

v_call: TRBV2
clone_size: NA
j_call: TRBJ2-5
d_call: TRBD2
cdr3_aa: CASRASGVGETQYF
cdr3_nt: TGTGCCAGCCGGGCGAGCGGGGTCGGGGAGACCCAGTACTTC

v_call: TRBV5-4
clone_size: NA
j_call: TRBJ1-5
d_call: NA
cdr3_aa: CASSWGGGLTNQPQHF
cdr3_nt: TGTGCCAGCAGCTGGGGAGGGGGGTTGACGAATCAGCCCCAGCATTTT

v_call: TRBV18
clone_size: NA
j_call: TRBJ1-1
d_call: TRBD1
cdr3_aa: CASSPTGAPSWNTEAFF
cdr3_nt: TGTGCCAGCTCACCAACAGGGGCCCCGTCGTGGAACACTGAAGCTTTCTTT

v_call: TRBV28
clone_size: once
j_call: TRBJ2-2
d_call: NA
cdr3_aa: CATYNTGELFF
cdr3_nt: TGTGCCACCTATAACACCGGGGAGCTGTTTTTT

v_call: TRBV19
clone_size: NA
j_call: TRBJ1-6
d_call: TRBD1
cdr3_aa: CASRRYRGLSDSPLHF
cdr3_nt: TGTGCCAGTAGGAGATACAGGGGGCTCTCCGATTCACCCCTCCACTTT

v_call: TRBV4-2
clone_size: NA
j_call: TRBJ2-3
d_call: NA
cdr3_aa: CASSHAFPPGSTDTQYF
cdr3_nt: TGTGCCAGCAGCCACGCCTTCCCCCCCGGTAGCACAGATACGCAGTATTTT

v_call: TRBV18
clone_size: NA
j_call: TRBJ2-7
d_call: TRBD2
cdr3_aa: CASSPGLPSRTSYEQYF
cdr3_nt: TGTGCCAGCTCACCGGGACTACCCAGCCGCACGTCCTACGAGCAGTACTTC

v_call: TRBV23-1
clone_size: NA
j_call: TRBJ1-1
d_call: NA
cdr3_aa: CASSQLMNTEAFF
cdr3_nt: TGCGCCAGCAGTCAACTAATGAACACTGAAGCTTTCTTT

v_call: TRBV20-1
clone_size: NA
j_call: TRBJ1-1
d_call: NA
cdr3_aa: CSASQVEAFF
cdr3_nt: TGCAGTGCTAGCCAGGTTGAAGCTTTCTTT

v_call: TRBV19
clone_size: NA
j_call: TRBJ2-1
d_call: TRBD1
cdr3_aa: CAKTSGGHSYNEQFF
cdr3_nt: TGTGCCAAAACCTCAGGGGGTCACTCCTACAATGAGCAGTTCTTC

v_call: TRBV29-1
clone_size: NA
j_call: TRBJ1-2
d_call: TRBD1
cdr3_aa: CSVEWQGAGGYTF
cdr3_nt: TGCAGCGTTGAATGGCAGGGGGCAGGTGGCTACACCTTC

v_call: TRBV19
clone_size: NA
j_call: TRBJ1-5
d_call: TRBD1
cdr3_aa: CASSRRDRSRQPQHF
cdr3_nt: TGTGCCAGTAGTCGCCGGGACAGGTCAAGGCAGCCCCAGCATTTT

v_call: TRBV13
clone_size: NA
j_call: TRBJ2-7
d_call: TRBD1
cdr3_aa: CASSQGQGWYEQYF
cdr3_nt: TGTGCCAGCAGCCAAGGACAGGGTTGGTACGAGCAGTACTTC

v_call: TRBV6-5
clone_size: NA
j_call: TRBJ2-1
d_call: TRBD1
cdr3_aa: CASNPDRVASNEQFF
cdr3_nt: TGTGCCAGCAACCCAGACAGGGTCGCGTCGAATGAGCAGTTCTTC

v_call: TRBV4-1
clone_size: NA
j_call: TRBJ2-1
d_call: NA
cdr3_aa: CASSPGLGARNEQFF
cdr3_nt: TGCGCCAGCAGCCCCGGGTTAGGGGCGCGGAATGAGCAGTTCTTC

v_call: TRBV5-1
clone_size: NA
j_call: TRBJ2-7
d_call: TRBD1
cdr3_aa: CASSLADRGYEQYF
cdr3_nt: TGCGCCAGCAGCTTGGCCGACAGGGGTTACGAGCAGTACTTC

v_call: TRBV19
clone_size: NA
j_call: TRBJ2-7
d_call: NA
cdr3_aa: CASSIFSGDSYEQYF
cdr3_nt: TGTGCCAGTAGTATATTTTCGGGGGACAGCTACGAGCAGTACTTC

v_call: TRBV19
clone_size: NA
j_call: TRBJ2-7
d_call: TRBD1
cdr3_aa: CASSIRQGSYEQYF
cdr3_nt: TGTGCCAGTAGTATTCGACAGGGCTCCTACGAGCAGTACTTC

v_call: TRBV6-1
clone_size: once
j_call: TRBJ1-2
d_call: TRBD1
cdr3_aa: CASSSTGGDGYTF
cdr3_nt: TGTGCCAGCAGCTCGACAGGGGGGGATGGCTACACCTTC

v_call: TRBV5-1
clone_size: NA
j_call: TRBJ1-3
d_call: NA
cdr3_aa: CASSLSTSSGNTIYF
cdr3_nt: TGCGCCAGCAGCTTGTCCACAAGCTCTGGAAACACCATATATTTT

v_call: TRBV29-1
clone_size: NA
j_call: TRBJ1-1
d_call: TRBD1
cdr3_aa: CSVRTGGPNTEAFF
cdr3_nt: TGCAGCGTTAGGACAGGGGGCCCGAACACTGAAGCTTTCTTT

v_call: TRBV5-1
clone_size: NA
j_call: TRBJ2-7
d_call: TRBD1
cdr3_aa: CASSLGQGLYEQYF
cdr3_nt: TGCGCCAGCAGCTTGGGACAGGGGCTCTACGAGCAGTACTTC

v_call: TRBV7-2
clone_size: NA
j_call: TRBJ1-2
d_call: TRBD1
cdr3_aa: CASSLQGAGYGYTF
cdr3_nt: TGTGCCAGCAGCTTACAGGGGGCGGGCTATGGCTACACCTTC

v_call: TRBV6-4
clone_size: NA
j_call: TRBJ2-3
d_call: TRBD1
cdr3_aa: CASSDRGLTDTQYF
cdr3_nt: TGTGCCAGCAGTGACAGGGGGCTCACAGATACGCAGTATTTT

v_call: TRBV7-9
clone_size: NA
j_call: TRBJ2-1
d_call: NA
cdr3_aa: CSSSQELNEQFF
cdr3_nt: TGTTCCAGCAGCCAAGAGTTGAATGAGCAGTTCTTC

v_call: TRBV2
clone_size: NA
j_call: TRBJ1-4
d_call: TRBD1
cdr3_aa: CASCRQGVREKLFF
cdr3_nt: TGTGCCAGCTGCAGACAGGGGGTTCGTGAAAAACTGTTTTTT

v_call: TRBV11-2
clone_size: NA
j_call: TRBJ1-1
d_call: NA
cdr3_aa: CASSSFQDRNTEAFF
cdr3_nt: TGTGCCAGCAGCTCGTTCCAAGACAGGAACACTGAAGCTTTCTTT

v_call: TRBV11-2
clone_size: NA
j_call: TRBJ2-7
d_call: NA
cdr3_aa: CASSPRGLPPPYEQYF
cdr3_nt: TGTGCCAGCAGCCCAAGAGGACTCCCACCCCCCTACGAGCAGTACTTC

v_call: TRBV19
clone_size: NA
j_call: TRBJ1-1
d_call: TRBD1
cdr3_aa: CASRSTFAGTGVSFGLDTEAFF
cdr3_nt: TGTGCCAGTAGATCCACTTTTGCCGGGACAGGGGTTTCCTTTGGTTTGGACACTGAAGCTTTCTTT

v_call: TRBV30
clone_size: NA
j_call: TRBJ1-1
d_call: NA
cdr3_aa: CAWSGSGLEESF
cdr3_nt: TGTGCCTGGAGTGGGTCGGGTCTGGAGGAGAGCTTT

v_call: TRBV6-5
clone_size: NA
j_call: TRBJ2-2
d_call: TRBD1
cdr3_aa: CASSFHWTGTTGELFF
cdr3_nt: TGTGCCAGCAGTTTTCACTGGACAGGGACCACCGGGGAGCTGTTTTTT

v_call: TRBV15
clone_size: NA
j_call: TRBJ2-3
d_call: NA
cdr3_aa: CATSRVETDTQYF
cdr3_nt: TGTGCCACCAGCAGAGTGGAGACAGATACGCAGTATTTT

v_call: TRBV9
clone_size: NA
j_call: TRBJ2-5
d_call: TRBD2
cdr3_aa: CASSLAGGQETQYF
cdr3_nt: TGTGCCAGCAGTTTAGCGGGGGGGCAAGAGACCCAGTACTTC

v_call: TRBV19
clone_size: NA
j_call: TRBJ1-1
d_call: NA
cdr3_aa: CASSIDSQGTEAFF
cdr3_nt: TGTGCCAGTAGTATAGACTCACAGGGCACTGAAGCTTTCTTT

v_call: TRBV30
clone_size: NA
j_call: TRBJ1-6
d_call: NA
cdr3_aa: CAWSPPGTYNSPLHF
cdr3_nt: TGTGCCTGGAGTCCTCCAGGGACTTATAATTCACCCCTCCACTTT

v_call: TRBV18
clone_size: NA
j_call: TRBJ2-1
d_call: NA
cdr3_aa: CASSRSGFSYNEQFF
cdr3_nt: TGTGCCAGCTCACGGAGCGGTTTCTCCTACAATGAGCAGTTCTTC

v_call: TRBV6-6
clone_size: NA
j_call: TRBJ1-1
d_call: NA
cdr3_aa: CASSYYGGPNTEAFF
cdr3_nt: TGTGCCAGCAGTTACTATGGGGGCCCGAACACTGAAGCTTTCTTT

v_call: TRBV5-1
clone_size: NA
j_call: TRBJ1-1
d_call: NA
cdr3_aa: CASSLYGGSEAFF
cdr3_nt: TGCGCCAGCAGCTTGTATGGGGGGTCTGAAGCTTTCTTT

v_call: TRBV7-9
clone_size: NA
j_call: TRBJ2-7
d_call: TRBD2
cdr3_aa: CASSISGGNYEQYF
cdr3_nt: TGTGCCAGCAGCATTAGCGGGGGGAACTACGAGCAGTACTTC

v_call: TRBV2
clone_size: NA
j_call: TRBJ2-6
d_call: NA
cdr3_aa: CASREPNVLTF
cdr3_nt: TGTGCCAGCAGGGAGCCCAACGTCCTGACTTTC

v_call: TRBV5-5
clone_size: once
j_call: TRBJ1-2
d_call: TRBD1
cdr3_aa: CASSPRQGAGDGYTF
cdr3_nt: TGTGCCAGCAGCCCTAGACAGGGGGCAGGGGATGGCTACACCTTC

v_call: TRBV7-2
clone_size: NA
j_call: TRBJ1-1
d_call: NA
cdr3_aa: CASSLVAGVAEAFF
cdr3_nt: TGTGCCAGCAGCTTAGTAGCGGGGGTCGCTGAAGCTTTCTTT

v_call: TRBV7-3
clone_size: NA
j_call: TRBJ2-1
d_call: TRBD2
cdr3_aa: CASSLSSGGAPYNEQFF
cdr3_nt: TGTGCCAGCAGCTTAAGTAGCGGGGGGGCCCCCTACAATGAGCAGTTCTTC

v_call: TRBV10-2
clone_size: NA
j_call: TRBJ1-2
d_call: NA
cdr3_aa: CASSVGRGRSRGYTF
cdr3_nt: TGCGCCAGCAGTGTGGGAAGGGGCCGTTCGCGCGGCTACACCTTC

v_call: TRBV11-3
clone_size: NA
j_call: TRBJ2-3
d_call: TRBD1
cdr3_aa: CASSSSDRSTDTQYF
cdr3_nt: TGTGCCAGCAGCAGCTCGGACAGGAGCACAGATACGCAGTATTTT

v_call: TRBV7-6
clone_size: NA
j_call: TRBJ2-2
d_call: NA
cdr3_aa: CASSLGAGVTGELFF
cdr3_nt: TGTGCCAGCAGCTTAGGTGCAGGGGTCACCGGGGAGCTGTTTTTT

v_call: TRBV6-1
clone_size: NA
j_call: TRBJ2-5
d_call: TRBD2
cdr3_aa: CASSLTTSGQETQYF
cdr3_nt: TGTGCCAGCAGCCTAACGACTAGCGGGCAAGAGACCCAGTACTTC

v_call: TRBV4-1
clone_size: NA
j_call: TRBJ2-7
d_call: TRBD2
cdr3_aa: CASSQDGAGGRYEQYF
cdr3_nt: TGCGCCAGCAGCCAAGATGGGGCGGGGGGGCGGTACGAGCAGTACTTC